The 19 T cell receptor beta chains below come from one sample, sequenced in a study of blood T cell repertoires in COVID-19. Some clones are missing from TCRdb's copy, which holds only in-frame ones; the method was immunoSEQ multiplex PCR. The data contain tens of thousands of clones, around 86% of them singletons. The material sequenced was peripheral blood. These receptors were taken from a man at least 80 years old with acute or convalescent COVID-19.

This clone was observed once. The rearrangement uses TRBV19 and TRBJ2-1, with 8 bases aligning to TRBD2. V lost 1 base and J lost 4; bases outside the gene matches: 12. Germline CDR1 is LNHDA and CDR2 is SQIVND (reference sequence). The CDR3 runs 18 residues. The CDR3 loop reads CASSIVALTSGLYNEQFF. The CDR3 region has the DNA TGTGCCAGTAGTATAGTTGCCCTAACTAGCGGCCTTTACAATGAGCAGTTCTTC.

The chain couples TRBV6-2 or TRBV6-3 to TRBJ1-2; D unresolved. V shed 5 bases and J shed 1 base, with 14 bases lying between them. The CDR3 has 15 amino acids. Germline V gene data show CDR1 as MNHEY and CDR2 as SVGEGT. CDR3 nucleotide sequence: TGTGCCAGCAGTCGCCCGAAGGCGGATAACTATGGCTACACCTTC. This codes for CASSRPKADNYGYTF.

In its sample, this clone was seen a few times. This chain uses TRBV18 with TRBJ2-7; D gene uncertain. The CDR3 is 13 residues long. Germline lookup yields CDR1 KGHSH and CDR2 LQKENI. V lost 6 bases and J 0 bases, leaving 9 bases between the germline ends. This chain's CDR3 is CASSNTVSYEQYF. The CDR3 DNA sequence: TGTGCCAGCTCCAACACCGTCTCCTACGAGCAGTACTTC.

The J gene is TRBJ2-1, the V gene TRBV11-2, with D possibly TRBD1 on 5 matching bases. Germline V lookup: CDR1 SGHAT, CDR2 FQNNGV. This CDR3 has 17 amino acids. V shed 3 bases and J shed 0 bases, with 15 bases lying between them. The CDR3 loop is CASSFRQGSGSYNEQFF. DNA of the CDR3: TGTGCCAGCAGCTTTAGGCAGGGCTCGGGCTCCTACAATGAGCAGTTCTTC. Complete variable domain (other parts from reference TRBV11-2 and TRBJ2-1): EAGVAQSPRYKIIEKRQSVAFWCNPISGHATLYWYQQILGQGPKLLIQFQNNGVVDDSQLPKDRFSAERLKGVDSTLKIQPAKLEDSAVYLCASSFRQGSGSYNEQFFGPGTRLTVL.

This sequence joins TRBV5-1 and TRBJ2-5; D may be TRBD2 (5 bases). This CDR3 has 14 residues. Germline V gene sequence: CDR1 SGHRS, CDR2 YFSETQ. V was clipped by 2 bases and J by 4 bases, with 12 bases between them. The CDR3 spells CASSFGLEVETQYF. DNA of the CDR3: TGCGCCAGCAGCTTTGGCCTGGAGGTAGAGACCCAGTACTTC.

This clone has only one observation. The junction shows a germline mismatch at one end, possibly a read error. V usage is TRBV2 and J usage is TRBJ1-3, with 9 nucleotides matching TRBD1. This CDR3 is built from 15 residues. Germline V CDR1 and CDR2: SNHLY, FYNNEI. The CDR3 protein is CASSEDRGAGNTIYF. CDR3 DNA: TGTGCCAGCAGCGAAGACAGGGGGGCTGGAAACACCATATATTTT.

The chain employs TRBV7-2 and TRBJ2-7; D might be TRBD2 (6 bases). This CDR3 spans 14 amino acids. Looked up from germline, CDR1 is SGHTA and CDR2 is FQGNSA. Trimming pared 2 bases from V and 6 bases from J, leaving 14 bases between. The CDR3 DNA is TGTGCCAGCAGCTTAATGCGGGACGGTGGCGAGCAGTACTTC. Protein product: CASSLMRDGGEQYF.

The V gene is TRBV30, the J gene TRBJ1-5; the match to TRBD1 covers 7 bases. This CDR3 has 13 residues. The V segment lost 2 bases and the J segment 5 bases; nucleotides outside the gene matches: 3. CDR1 is GTSNPN and CDR2 is SVGIG in the germline V gene (reference sequence). The DNA of the CDR3 is TGTGCCTGGAGTTCGCAGGGGGATCAGCCCCAGCATTTT. It codes for CAWSSQGDQPQHF.

This clone was seen only once. The chain carries TRBV7-2 and TRBJ2-7; 8 nucleotides line up with TRBD2. Looked up from germline, CDR1 is SGHTA and CDR2 is FQGNSA. The CDR3 has 15 residues. After removal of 4 bases from V and 4 bases from J, the junction contained 9 bases not matched to a gene. In nucleotides, the CDR3 is TGTGCCAGCAGCTCCCCAACACTAGCGGATTACGAGCAGTACTTC. It yields the protein CASSSPTLADYEQYF.

The rearrangement uses TRBV12-3 or TRBV12-4 and TRBJ2-1; TRBD1 agrees at 7 bases. V lost 6 bases, J lost 15 bases, and 14 bases stayed unmatched. The CDR3 is made up of 13 amino acids. For the CDR3, the DNA is TGTGCCAGCAGCCTAAGACAGGGCATGAGGTTGTTCTTC. Protein product: CASSLRQGMRLFF.

This chain connects TRBV2 to TRBJ1-4; D is undetermined. The CDR3 is made up of 12 amino acids. Between the trimmed V and J ends, which lost 8 bases and 3 bases, there was a span of 7 bases. Germline CDR1 and CDR2: SNHLY and FYNNEI. The CDR3 DNA follows: TGTGCCAGCCGCAGGCCTAATGAAAAACTGTTTTTT. Amino acid sequence: CASRRPNEKLFF.

This clone has a handful of counts. The V and J genes are TRBV19 and TRBJ2-1; the D gene is possibly TRBD2 (5 bases). CDR1 is LNHDA, CDR2 SQIVND, per germline (reference sequence). This CDR3 comprises 16 residues. Trimming cost V 8 bases and J 2 bases, with 19 bases left between them. The CDR3: CASRHLLDFAYNEQFF. CDR3 sequence (DNA): TGTGCCAGTCGTCACCTGTTGGACTTCGCCTACAATGAGCAGTTCTTC.

The gene calls are TRBV2 and TRBJ2-7; 11 bases align to TRBD2. After removal of 8 bases from V and 3 bases from J, the junction contained 6 bases not matched to a gene. CDR1 and CDR2 from the germline V gene are SNHLY and FYNNEI. The CDR3 extends over 14 amino acids. CDR3 in DNA: TGTGCCAGCGCCTCCGGGACTAGCGGCTACGAGCAGTACTTC. Its protein is CASASGTSGYEQYF.

CDR3 coding DNA: TGTGCCAGCAGAGCCAGGGGGTGGTTAGCGATGAACACTGAAGCTTTCTTT. Protein: CASRARGWLAMNTEAFF. This rearrangement joins TRBV2 to TRBJ1-1, with TRBD1 matching 7 bases. CDR3 length: 17 residues. V trimming: 6 bases; J trimming: 0 bases; junction bases outside the gene matches: 13. Germline V CDR1 and CDR2: SNHLY, FYNNEI.

The genes are TRBV5-1 and TRBJ1-1; 11 positions agree with TRBD1. CDR3 size: 15 residues. J was trimmed by 2 bases and V by 7 bases; bases with no gene match: 7. Germline V gene data show CDR1 as SGHRS and CDR2 as YFSETQ. In DNA form, the CDR3 reads TGCGCCAGCGGACTCGGGACAGGGGGTAACACTGAAGCTTTCTTT. This codes for CASGLGTGGNTEAFF.

The chain combines TRBV5-4 with TRBJ2-5, with D unresolved. The ends were cut back, 0 bases at V and 2 bases at J, with 8 bases in the middle. Germline CDR1 and CDR2: SGHNT and YYREEE (reference sequence). The CDR3 spans 14 residues. Here the CDR3 DNA reads TGTGCCAGCAGCTTGGCCGAACGGCAAGAGACCCAGTACTTC. Translated: CASSLAERQETQYF.

The V call is TRBV3-1 (or the pseudogene TRBV3-2), the J call TRBJ2-7; TRBD2 agrees at 9 bases. Germline trimming cut 1 base from V and 1 base from J; bases unmatched to any gene: 8. Germline V gives CDR1 LGHDT, CDR2 YNNKEL (reference sequence). This CDR3 has 17 amino acids. CDR3: CASSQGLAGTKSYEQYF. CDR3 in DNA: TGTGCCAGCAGCCAAGGGCTAGCGGGGACCAAATCCTACGAGCAGTACTTC.

The gene calls are TRBV11-2 and TRBJ1-4; D is perhaps TRBD1 (5 bases). V was trimmed by 1 base and J by 5 bases, leaving 11 bases between them. In germline, CDR1 is SGHAT, CDR2 FQNNGV. The CDR3 contains 15 residues. This CDR3 is CASSLGRGDNEKLFF. The CDR3 coding sequence is TGTGCCAGCAGCTTAGGGCGGGGGGACAATGAAAAACTGTTTTTT.

The chain uses TRBV18 and TRBJ1-1, with 8 bases aligning to TRBD1. This CDR3 has 15 residues. V gave up 4 bases and J gave up 4 bases; unmatched junction bases: 8. Per the germline V gene, CDR1 is KGHSH and CDR2 is LQKENI. CDR3 coding DNA: TGTGCCAGCTCACACACGTCCCAGGGGGCCACTGAAGCTTTCTTT. It specifies CASSHTSQGATEAFF.